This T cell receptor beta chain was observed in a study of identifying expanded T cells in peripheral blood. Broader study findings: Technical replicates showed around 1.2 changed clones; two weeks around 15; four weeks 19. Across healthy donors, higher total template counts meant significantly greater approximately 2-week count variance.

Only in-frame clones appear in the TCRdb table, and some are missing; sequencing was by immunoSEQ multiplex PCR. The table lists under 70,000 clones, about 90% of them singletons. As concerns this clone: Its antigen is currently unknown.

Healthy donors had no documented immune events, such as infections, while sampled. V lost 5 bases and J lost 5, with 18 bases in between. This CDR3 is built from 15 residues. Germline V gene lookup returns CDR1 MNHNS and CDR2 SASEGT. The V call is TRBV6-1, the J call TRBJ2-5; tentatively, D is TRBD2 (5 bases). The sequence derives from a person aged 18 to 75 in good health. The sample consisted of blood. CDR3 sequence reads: CASSRGRARYETQYF. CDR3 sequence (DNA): TGTGCCAGCAGTCGGGGAAGGGCGCGGTATGAGACCCAGTACTTC.